The source of this T cell receptor beta chain is a study of regulatory T cells in long-lasting Graves disease. The germline V gene has CDR1 SGHDN and CDR2 FVKESK. There are 16 residues in the CDR3. V gave up 0 bases and J gave up 5 bases, with 16 bases separating them. Stated time point: persistent/refractory GD, antithyroid drugs over 5 years with positive TRAb. PBMC RNA was the source of the TCR library. This clonotype has only a few counts. In building TCR beta libraries, iRepertoire HTBI primers were used together with Arm-PCR of CDR3 regions. Each CDR3 protein gets one entry after TCRdb re-called the multiplex PCR reads with MiXCR. The table lists about 470,000 distinct CDR3 sequences, about 20% of them singletons.

The sequence was obtained from a female donor with Graves disease. The rearrangement uses TRBV14 and TRBJ2-5, with TRBD2 as a possible D gene (5 bases). The sample in question was peripheral blood mononuclear cells (PBMCs), obtained when the disease was refractory, from a patient treated with antithyroid drugs. The chain's CDR3 is CASSQDLGGETETQYF. CDR3 nucleotides: TGTGCCAGCAGCCAAGATCTAGGAGGAGAGACCGAGACCCAGTACTTC.